These 32 T cell receptor beta chains were all obtained from the same sample, sequenced in a study of blood T cell repertoires in COVID-19. The method was immunoSEQ multiplex PCR; TCRdb's version includes in-frame clones alone and lacks a portion of them. The table lists 150,000 to 200,000 clones, 65% to 85% of them singletons. Sample: peripheral blood. The receptors originated from a woman in her thirties with acute or convalescent COVID-19.

This sequence joins TRBV6-2 or TRBV6-3 and TRBJ1-1, with D perhaps TRBD1 (6 bases). The CDR3 length is 18 residues. Germline loops: CDR1 MNHEY, CDR2 SVGEGT. Trimming took off 2 bases at V and 5 bases at J, with 24 bases between the two ends. The CDR3 reads CASSYPRSNRASATEAFF. In DNA form, the CDR3 reads TGTGCCAGCAGTTACCCACGGTCAAACAGGGCGTCTGCGACTGAAGCTTTCTTT.

As DNA, the CDR3 is TGTGCCAGCAGGACTAGCTCTTACGCAGATACGCAGTATTTT. Its translation is CASRTSSYADTQYF. V and J are TRBV5-4 and TRBJ2-3, with 7 bases that match TRBD2. V dropped 5 bases and J dropped 4; count of bases not matched to a gene: 7. The CDR3 extends over 14 amino acids. CDR1 is SGHNT and CDR2 is YYREEE in the germline V gene (reference sequence).

This chain links TRBV19 with TRBJ1-1; TRBD1 matches 9 bases. Germline V gives CDR1 LNHDA, CDR2 SQIVND (reference sequence). J lost 1 base, V lost 3 bases, and 9 bases had no gene match. This CDR3 contains 17 residues. As DNA, the CDR3 is TGTGCCAGTAGTATTCGGGGACAGGGACCCTCGAACACTGAAGCTTTCTTT. Protein product: CASSIRGQGPSNTEAFF.

The genes are TRBV19 and TRBJ2-7; TRBD1 aligns across 7 bases. Germline V lookup: CDR1 LNHDA, CDR2 SQIVND (reference sequence). The CDR3 sequence is 16 residues long. The ends lost 6 bases at V and 4 bases at J; junction bases unmatched: 15. The CDR3 nucleotides read TGTGCCAGTAGGAAGACAGGGATCCTGCAAAATTACGAGCAGTACTTC. Translating gives CASRKTGILQNYEQYF.

The chain couples TRBV2 to TRBJ1-2; D is possibly TRBD1 (5 bases). Germline values: CDR1 SNHLY, CDR2 FYNNEI. This CDR3 has 15 amino acids. V was trimmed by 7 bases and J by 2 bases, leaving 17 bases between them. The CDR3 DNA follows: TGTGCCAGCACTCAGTCCCCAGGGATGAACTATGGCTACACCTTC. Protein sequence: CASTQSPGMNYGYTF.

In its sample, this clone was seen many times. The J gene is TRBJ2-1, the V gene TRBV6-2 or TRBV6-3; TRBD2 agrees at 12 bases. The V gene end was trimmed by 0 bases and the J gene end by 7 bases; junction bases not matched to a gene: 4. Germline CDR1 is MNHEY and CDR2 is SVGEGT. CDR3 length: 16 residues. As DNA, the CDR3 is TGTGCCAGCAGTTACTCCAGTACTAGCGGGAGGAATGAGCAGTTCTTC. Protein sequence: CASSYSSTSGRNEQFF.

The chain has TRBV3-1 (or the pseudogene TRBV3-2) and TRBJ2-2; D may be TRBD2 (5 bases). V gave up 4 bases and J gave up 5 bases, with 11 bases separating them. CDR3 size: 14 residues. From germline, CDR1 is LGHDT and CDR2 YNNKEL (reference sequence). CDR3 in amino acids: CASSPAPGTGELFF. The DNA of the CDR3 is TGTGCCAGCAGCCCTGCCCCGGGGACCGGGGAGCTGTTTTTT.

This rearrangement joins TRBV19 to TRBJ2-1, with 7 bases matching TRBD2. Losses at the gene ends were 7 bases for V and 7 bases for J; bases not matched to a gene: 19. This CDR3 contains 17 residues. Per germline, CDR1 LNHDA and CDR2 SQIVND (reference sequence). CDR3 protein: CASNLRGRVGGDNEQFF. The CDR3 nucleotides are TGTGCCAGTAATCTCCGCGGGAGAGTTGGTGGGGATAATGAGCAGTTCTTC. The variable domain in full, completed from reference TRBV19 and TRBJ2-1, reads DGGITQSPKYLFRKEGQNVTLSCEQNLNHDAMYWYRQDPGQGLRLIYYSQIVNDFQKGDIAEGYSVSREKKESFPLTVTSAQKNPTAFYLCASNLRGRVGGDNEQFFGPGTRLTVL.

Here the CDR3 DNA reads TGCGCCAGCGGAGACACAGATACGCAGTATTTT. The encoded protein is CASGDTDTQYF. The rearrangement uses TRBV10-1 and TRBJ2-3; no clear D. V was trimmed by 8 bases and J by 2 bases, leaving 5 bases between them. The CDR3 runs to 11 residues. Germline-derived CDR1 and CDR2 are WNHNN and SYGVQD (reference sequence).

This chain joins TRBV30 and TRBJ2-7; D possibly corresponds to TRBD1 (6 bases). The germline gives CDR1 GTSNPN, CDR2 SVGIG (reference sequence). The CDR3 loop spans 17 amino acids. Trimming removed 4 bases from V and 0 bases from J, with 22 bases in between. Here the CDR3 DNA reads TGTGCCTGGACCTCGGGCTCGGACAGTTACAGCTCCTACGAGCAGTACTTC. The encoded protein is CAWTSGSDSYSSYEQYF.

As regards this clone: Other nucleotide sequences in the sample specify the same CDR3. This rearrangement joins TRBV4-3 to TRBJ2-7, with D possibly matching TRBD1 (5 bases). The CDR3 runs 14 residues. The germline V gene encodes CDR1 LGHNA and CDR2 YSLEER. V was clipped by 0 bases and J by 7 bases, with 13 bases between them. Here the CDR3 DNA reads TGCGCCAGCAGCCAAGATCTTCAGGGTGGGGAGCAGTACTTC. Residues: CASSQDLQGGEQYF.

The chain combines TRBV7-2 with TRBJ2-7; D not resolved. CDR3 length: 14 residues. Trimming removed 5 bases at V and 5 bases at J, with 16 bases between. Germline lookup yields CDR1 SGHTA and CDR2 FQGNSA. The CDR3 DNA follows: TGTGCCAGCAGCAACGGTCAAATTGCCGACGAGCAGTACTTC. It specifies CASSNGQIADEQYF.

The chain employs TRBV3-1 (or the pseudogene TRBV3-2) and TRBJ2-7; no clear D. This CDR3 spans 13 amino acids. V gave up 4 bases and J gave up 2 bases, with 9 bases separating them. From germline, CDR1 is LGHDT and CDR2 YNNKEL (reference sequence). In nucleotides, the CDR3 is TGTGCCAGCAGCCGGGCCGAGACCTACGAGCAGTACTTC. It specifies CASSRAETYEQYF.

This clone occurred once. This chain joins TRBV5-1 and TRBJ2-7; 14 bases line up with TRBD2. Germline V CDR1 and CDR2: SGHRS, YFSETQ. CDR3 size: 17 residues. V was clipped by 4 bases and J by 2 bases; unmatched bases: 8. The CDR3 loop is CASSRGTSGSMAYEQYF. The CDR3 DNA sequence: TGCGCCAGCAGCCGGGGGACTAGCGGGAGTATGGCCTACGAGCAGTACTTC. Supplemented by reference TRBV5-1 and TRBJ2-7, the full variable domain reads KAGVTQTPRYLIKTRGQQVTLSCSPISGHRSVSWYQQTPGQGLQFLFEYFSETQRNKGNFPGRFSGRQFSNSRSEMNVSTLELGDSALYLCASSRGTSGSMAYEQYFGPGTRLTVT.

J is TRBJ2-5 and V is TRBV7-2, with 7 bases matching TRBD1. The CDR3 spans 15 residues. CDR1 is SGHTA and CDR2 is FQGNSA in the germline V gene. With 4 bases clipped from V and 5 bases from J, the junction kept 10 bases outside the gene matches. CDR3 DNA sequence: TGTGCCAGCAGCTCCGGGACAGCGGAGTGGGAGACCCAGTACTTC. It yields the protein CASSSGTAEWETQYF.

In its sample, this clone was seen once. The chain couples TRBV5-1 to TRBJ2-1, with 10 bases identical to TRBD2. Germline CDR1 is SGHRS and CDR2 is YFSETQ. V gave up 0 bases and J gave up 7 bases; unmatched junction bases: 7. The CDR3 runs to 16 residues. The CDR3 loop reads CASSLGLGTSDNEQFF. The CDR3 DNA follows: TGCGCCAGCAGCTTGGGGTTGGGGACTAGCGATAATGAGCAGTTCTTC.

The genes are TRBV13 and TRBJ2-2; weak D call: TRBD1 (6 bases). Trimming left V 9 bases short and J 5 bases short, with 16 bases between. This CDR3 is 14 amino acids long. Per the germline V gene, CDR1 is PRHDT and CDR2 is FYEKMQ (reference sequence). Here the CDR3 reads CASQSRGQTGELFF. The CDR3 DNA follows: TGTGCCAGTCAGAGCAGGGGACAAACCGGGGAGCTGTTTTTT.

To note about this clone: One end of the junction varies from germline; a read error may be responsible. This chain links TRBV24-1 with TRBJ1-2; tentative D call: TRBD1 (6 bases). The CDR3 loop spans 16 amino acids. Germline values: CDR1 KGHDR, CDR2 SFDVKD. CDR3 DNA sequence: TGTGCCACCAGTGCGCAGGGGAAGCACTCTAATTATGGCTACACCTTC. Protein sequence: CATSAQGKHSNYGYTF.

The chain couples TRBV9 to TRBJ2-2; TRBD1 matches 8 bases. V was clipped by 3 bases and J by 1 base; unmatched bases: 11. From germline, CDR1 is SGDLS and CDR2 YYNGEE. The CDR3 extends over 18 amino acids. DNA of the CDR3: TGTGCCAGCAGCGCGGCCCGAACAGGGGGGTGGAACACCGGGGAGCTGTTTTTT. It specifies CASSAARTGGWNTGELFF.

This chain connects TRBV4-3 to TRBJ2-7, with TRBD2 identical over 13 bases. Germline assignment: CDR1 LGHNA and CDR2 YSLEER. The CDR3 spans 19 residues. V was pared by 0 bases and J by 4 bases, with 12 bases of the junction left unmatched. The CDR3, as DNA: TGCGCCAGCAGCCAAGATTTCCCGTCGACTAGCGGGGGGCGATACGAGCAGTACTTC. Protein: CASSQDFPSTSGGRYEQYF.

This clone was observed a handful of times. This chain links TRBV21-1 with TRBJ2-2; the table assigns TRBD1, which was not confirmed against the DNA. TRBV21-1 is a pseudogene segment. The CDR3 is made up of 17 amino acids. The CDR3 nucleotides read TGTGCCAGCAGCAAAGAGGACGACAGGACGAACACCGGGGAGCTGTTTTTT. Protein: CASSKEDDRTNTGELFF.

The chain has TRBV7-9 and TRBJ2-3; the match to TRBD2 covers 8 bases. The CDR3 is made up of 16 amino acids. The germline gives CDR1 SEHNR, CDR2 FQNEAQ (reference sequence). The V and J ends lost 2 bases and 5 bases, in that order; junction bases with no gene match: 9. CDR3 nucleotides: TGTGCCAGCAGCTTATCAGGCGGGGGGCCAGAAGATACGCAGTATTTT. Protein: CASSLSGGGPEDTQYF.

The chain couples TRBV5-6 to TRBJ2-1; a possible D gene is TRBD2 (5 bases). The CDR3 spans 14 residues. In germline, CDR1 is SGHDT, CDR2 YYEEEE. Trimming took off 5 bases at V and 5 bases at J, with 14 bases between the two ends. In nucleotides, the CDR3 is TGTGCCAGCAGTCCGGGGAGAGTAAACAATGAGCAGTTCTTC. Translation: CASSPGRVNNEQFF.

The chain links TRBV30 to TRBJ1-5; D is unresolved. Germline loops: CDR1 GTSNPN, CDR2 SVGIG (reference sequence). There are 14 residues in the CDR3. With 0 bases removed from V and 3 bases from J, the gap between germline ends came to 9 bases. As DNA, the CDR3 is TGTGCCTGGAGTGTACTAGGTAACAATCAGCCCCAGCATTTT. Translation: CAWSVLGNNQPQHF.

The chain joins TRBV28 to TRBJ1-4, with 7 bases aligning to TRBD1. Losses at the gene ends were 4 bases for V and 4 bases for J; bases not matched to a gene: 9. The V gene's germline CDR1 is MDHEN and CDR2 SYDVKM. This CDR3 is 16 amino acids long. This chain's CDR3 is CASSYAPGQFNEKLFF. The CDR3 DNA sequence: TGTGCCAGCAGTTACGCCCCGGGACAGTTTAATGAAAAACTGTTTTTT.

This clone was observed a single time. V is TRBV9 and J is TRBJ1-1; D unresolved. The CDR3 spans 15 residues. The germline V gene encodes CDR1 SGDLS and CDR2 YYNGEE. The V gene lost 4 bases and the J gene lost 0 bases, with 13 bases spanning the gap. Written as DNA, the CDR3 is TGTGCCAGCAGCTTAGGAGGGTACATGAACACTGAAGCTTTCTTT. Protein: CASSLGGYMNTEAFF.

In the case of this clone: At one end the junction does not follow the germline gene, possibly because of a read error. The DNA for the CDR3 is TGTGCTAGCAGCTCTCTGGCAAACACCGGGGAGCTGTTTTTT. The encoded protein is CASSSLANTGELFF. This chain links TRBV7-7 with TRBJ2-2; D gene ambiguous. The CDR3 totals 14 residues. CDR1 is SSHAT, CDR2 FNYEAQ, per germline (reference sequence). Full variable domain (missing parts from reference TRBV7-7 and TRBJ2-2): GAGVSQSPRYKVTKRGQDVTLRCDPISSHATLYWYQQALGQGPEFLTYFNYEAQPDKSGLPSDRFSAERPEGSISTLTIQRTEQRDSAMYRCASSSLANTGELFFGEGSRLTVL.

The J gene is TRBJ1-1, the V gene TRBV6-2 or TRBV6-3; D may be TRBD1 (6 bases). The CDR3 is 14 residues long. From germline, CDR1 is MNHEY and CDR2 SVGEGT. V lost 6 bases to trimming and J lost 4 bases, with 15 bases between them. CDR3 nucleotides: TGTGCCAGCAGCCCACAGGGTCAAGGCACTGAAGCTTTCTTT. The encoded protein is CASSPQGQGTEAFF.

This clone showed up many times. The V and J genes are TRBV12-3 or TRBV12-4 and TRBJ1-2, with D tentatively TRBD1 (5 bases). The V end lost 5 bases, the J end lost 2 bases, and 9 bases lay between the germline ends. This CDR3 spans 13 amino acids. CDR3 in amino acids: CASSRQNNYGYTF. The CDR3 coding sequence is TGTGCCAGCAGTCGACAGAACAACTATGGCTACACCTTC.

This chain connects TRBV28 to TRBJ1-5; no definite D call. V lost 4 bases, J lost 11 bases, and 9 bases lay in between. In germline, CDR1 is MDHEN, CDR2 SYDVKM. This CDR3 comprises 11 residues. CDR3 sequence (DNA): TGTGCCAGCAGTTACGCCGGGACCCAGCATTTT. This codes for CASSYAGTQHF.

The chain recombines TRBV30 with TRBJ2-7; possible D gene TRBD2, 5 bases. Germline assignment: CDR1 GTSNPN and CDR2 SVGIG (reference sequence). The V end was cut by 3 bases, the J end by 6 bases, with 9 bases between. The CDR3 runs 11 residues. This CDR3 reads CAWRGSGEQYF. CDR3 DNA: TGTGCCTGGAGAGGCAGCGGCGAGCAGTACTTC.

This clone was seen a handful of times. The CDR3 spells CASRVRVLYGYTF. The CDR3 coding sequence is TGTGCCAGCAGGGTCAGGGTACTCTATGGCTACACCTTC. The genes are TRBV28 and TRBJ1-2, with TRBD1 as a possible D gene (5 bases). Germline CDR1 reads MDHEN; CDR2 reads SYDVKM. The CDR3 is 13 residues long. The V gene lost 6 bases and the J gene lost 4 bases, with 12 bases spanning the gap.